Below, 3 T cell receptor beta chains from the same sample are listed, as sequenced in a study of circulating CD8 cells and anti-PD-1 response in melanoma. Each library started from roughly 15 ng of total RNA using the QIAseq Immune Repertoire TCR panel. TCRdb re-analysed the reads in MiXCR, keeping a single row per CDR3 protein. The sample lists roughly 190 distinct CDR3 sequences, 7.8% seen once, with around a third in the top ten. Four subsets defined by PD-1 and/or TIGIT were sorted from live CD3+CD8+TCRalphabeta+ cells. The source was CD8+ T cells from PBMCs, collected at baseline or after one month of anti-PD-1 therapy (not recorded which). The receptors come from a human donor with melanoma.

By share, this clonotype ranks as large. CDR3 amino acids: CASTGDTSTNEKLFF. The CDR3 nucleotides are TGTGCCAGCACCGGGGACACTTCAACTAATGAAAAACTGTTTTTT. The chain employs TRBV2 and TRBJ1-4; D is possibly TRBD1 (6 bases). This CDR3 contains 15 residues. V was clipped by 7 bases and J by 0 bases, with 12 bases between them. Per germline, CDR1 SNHLY and CDR2 FYNNEI.

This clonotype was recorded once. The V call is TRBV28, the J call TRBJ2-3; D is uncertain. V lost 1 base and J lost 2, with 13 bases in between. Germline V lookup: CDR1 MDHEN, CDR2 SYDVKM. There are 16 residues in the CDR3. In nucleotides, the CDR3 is TGTGCCAGCAGTTTATCGGCAGCCCGACTCACAGATACGCAGTATTTT. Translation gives CASSLSAARLTDTQYF.

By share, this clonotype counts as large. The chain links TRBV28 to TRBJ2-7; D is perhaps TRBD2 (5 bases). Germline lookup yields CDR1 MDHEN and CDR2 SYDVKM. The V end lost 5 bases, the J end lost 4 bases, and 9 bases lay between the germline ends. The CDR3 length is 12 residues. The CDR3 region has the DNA TGTGCCAGCAGTAGCCGGAGGTACGAGCAGTACTTC. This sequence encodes CASSSRRYEQYF.